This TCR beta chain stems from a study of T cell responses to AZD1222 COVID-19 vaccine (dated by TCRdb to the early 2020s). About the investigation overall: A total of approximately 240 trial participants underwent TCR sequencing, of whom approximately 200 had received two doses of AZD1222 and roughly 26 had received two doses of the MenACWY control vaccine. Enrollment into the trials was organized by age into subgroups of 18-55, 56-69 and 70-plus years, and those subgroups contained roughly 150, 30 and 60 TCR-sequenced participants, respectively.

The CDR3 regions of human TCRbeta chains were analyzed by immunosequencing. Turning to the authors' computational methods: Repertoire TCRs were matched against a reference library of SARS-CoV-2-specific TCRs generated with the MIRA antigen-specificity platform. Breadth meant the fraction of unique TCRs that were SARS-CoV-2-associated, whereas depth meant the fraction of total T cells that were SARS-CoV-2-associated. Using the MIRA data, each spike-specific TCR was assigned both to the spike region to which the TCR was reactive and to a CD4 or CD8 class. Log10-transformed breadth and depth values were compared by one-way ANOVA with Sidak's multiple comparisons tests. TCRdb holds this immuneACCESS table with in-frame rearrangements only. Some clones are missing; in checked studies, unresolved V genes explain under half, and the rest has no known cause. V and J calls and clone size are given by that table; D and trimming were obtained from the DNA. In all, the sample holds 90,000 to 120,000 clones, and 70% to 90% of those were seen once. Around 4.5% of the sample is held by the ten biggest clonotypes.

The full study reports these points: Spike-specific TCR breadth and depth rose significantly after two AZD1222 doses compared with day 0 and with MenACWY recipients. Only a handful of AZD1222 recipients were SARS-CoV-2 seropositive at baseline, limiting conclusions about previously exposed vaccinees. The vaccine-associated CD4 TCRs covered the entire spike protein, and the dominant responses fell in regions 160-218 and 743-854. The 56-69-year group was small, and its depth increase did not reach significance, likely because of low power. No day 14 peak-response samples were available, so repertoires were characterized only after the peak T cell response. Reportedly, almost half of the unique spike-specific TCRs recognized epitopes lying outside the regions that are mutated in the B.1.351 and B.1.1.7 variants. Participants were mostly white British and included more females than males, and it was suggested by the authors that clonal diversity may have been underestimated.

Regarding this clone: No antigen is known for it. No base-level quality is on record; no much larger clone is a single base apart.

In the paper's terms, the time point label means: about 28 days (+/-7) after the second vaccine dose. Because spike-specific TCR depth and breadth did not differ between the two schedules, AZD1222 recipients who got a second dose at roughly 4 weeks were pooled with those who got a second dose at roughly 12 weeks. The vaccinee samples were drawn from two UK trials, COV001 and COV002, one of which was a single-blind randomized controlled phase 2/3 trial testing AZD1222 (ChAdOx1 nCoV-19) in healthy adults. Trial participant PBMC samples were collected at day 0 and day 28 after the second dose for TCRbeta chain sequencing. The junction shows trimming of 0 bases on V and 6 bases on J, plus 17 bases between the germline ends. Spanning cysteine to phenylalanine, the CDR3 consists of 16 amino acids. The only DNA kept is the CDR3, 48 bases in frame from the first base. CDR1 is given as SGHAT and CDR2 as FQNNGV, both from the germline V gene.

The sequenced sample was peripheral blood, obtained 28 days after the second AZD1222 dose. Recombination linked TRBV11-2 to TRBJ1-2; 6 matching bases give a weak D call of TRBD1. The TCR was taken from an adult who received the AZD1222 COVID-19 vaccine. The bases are TGTGCCAGCAGCTTAGAAAGGGGCAGGGGCGAGGATGGCTACACCTTC. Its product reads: CASSLERGRGEDGYTF.